This passage covers 23 T cell receptor beta chains from one sample sequenced in a study of T cells in Graves' hyperthyroidism and ophthalmopathy. The TCR beta CDR3 regions underwent amplification using RNA transcripts as the source. First-round RT-PCR of the TCR CDR3 relied on the HTBI primer set. Using its own MiXCR run on the multiplex PCR reads, TCRdb lists one record per CDR3 protein. This sample has over 150,000 distinct CDR3 sequences; approximately 17% occur once, and the top ten carry around 29%. What was sequenced was blood. All receptors come from a woman aged 50 to 65 with Graves' hyperthyroidism.

As for this clonotype: Possible read error: a much larger clone is one base away. The V gene is TRBV2, the J gene TRBJ1-6, with D unclear. Germline assignment: CDR1 SNHLY and CDR2 FYNNEI. The CDR3 length is 14 residues. The DNA for the CDR3 is TGTGCCAGTATTGGGTACTCCTATAATCCACCCCTCCACTTT. Encoded protein: CASIGYSYNPPLHF.

The J gene is TRBJ2-7, the V gene TRBV20-1; 8 nucleotides match TRBD1. V lost 1 base, J lost 2 bases, and 4 bases stayed unmatched. Germline-derived CDR1 and CDR2 are DFQATT and SNEGSKA (reference sequence). The CDR3 is 14 amino acids. CDR3 loop: CSARGRTGPYEQYF. CDR3 sequence (DNA): TGCAGTGCTAGAGGGCGGACAGGGCCCTACGAGCAGTACTTC.

For the CDR3, the DNA is TGTGCCATCAGTGGGACGGCCGGCGGGGATTCACCCCTCCACTTT. Translation gives CAISGTAGGDSPLHF. The V call is TRBV10-3, the J call TRBJ1-6, with D unresolved. Per germline, CDR1 ENHRY and CDR2 SYGVKD. Trimming shortened V by 4 bases and J by 8 bases, and 15 bases separated the two germline ends. The CDR3 is made up of 15 amino acids.

This clonotype was seen repeatedly, ten times or more. This chain links TRBV20-1 with TRBJ2-5; 11 bases line up with TRBD1. The CDR3 extends over 15 amino acids. The germline V gene has CDR1 DFQATT and CDR2 SNEGSKA (reference sequence). J gave up 1 base and V 3 bases, and 4 bases lay outside the gene matches. The CDR3 loop reads CSARTGTGGQETQYF. The CDR3 DNA follows: TGCAGTGCTAGGACCGGGACAGGGGGCCAAGAGACCCAGTACTTC.

In its sample, this clonotype was seen a few times. The genes are TRBV4-3 and TRBJ1-1, with D possibly matching TRBD1 (5 bases). The CDR3 spans 15 residues. The germline V and J ends were trimmed by 4 bases and 3 bases, with 15 bases remaining between them. Germline CDR1 LGHNA, CDR2 YSLEER. CDR3 region: CASSRGPQGHTEAFF. CDR3 DNA sequence: TGCGCCAGCAGCCGAGGGCCTCAGGGTCACACTGAAGCTTTCTTT.

This clonotype appeared many times. This sequence joins TRBV5-1 and TRBJ2-7; TRBD1 matches at 7 bases. Per the germline V gene, CDR1 is SGHRS and CDR2 is YFSETQ. The CDR3 sequence is 15 residues long. J lost 3 bases, V lost 0 bases, and 6 bases had no gene match. The CDR3 loop reads CASSLDRDRFYEQYF. DNA of the CDR3: TGCGCCAGCAGCTTGGACCGGGACAGATTCTACGAGCAGTACTTC.

This clonotype was counted at least ten times. The CDR3 DNA reads as TGCGCCAGCAGCTTGCTACTTGACGCGAGCTCCTATAATTCACCCCTCCACTTT. Amino acids: CASSLLLDASSYNSPLHF. This sequence joins TRBV5-1 and TRBJ1-6; D unresolved. This CDR3 has 18 residues. Trimming removed 1 base at V and 0 bases at J, with 14 bases between. The germline CDR1 and CDR2 sequences are SGHRS and YFSETQ. The full variable domain, in which reference TRBV5-1 and TRBJ1-6 provide the parts outside the CDR3, is KAGVTQTPRYLIKTRGQQVTLSCSPISGHRSVSWYQQTPGQGLQFLFEYFSETQRNKGNFPGRFSGRQFSNSRSEMNVSTLELGDSALYLCASSLLLDASSYNSPLHFGNGTRLTVT.

This clonotype was detected many times. The genes are TRBV19 and TRBJ2-5; 10 bases match TRBD1. With 4 bases clipped from V and 9 bases from J, the junction kept 8 bases outside the gene matches. The length of the CDR3 is 14 residues. Germline V gene data show CDR1 as LNHDA and CDR2 as SQIVND (reference sequence). For the CDR3, the DNA is TGTGCCAGTAGTAGCGGGACAGGGGCTTCTGCCCAGTACTTC. Its protein product is CASSSGTGASAQYF.

This clonotype was recorded at least ten times. This chain links TRBV6-2 or TRBV6-3 with TRBJ2-5; the D is unclear. From germline, CDR1 is MNHEY and CDR2 SVGEGT. The CDR3 consists of 15 residues. Trimming removed 0 bases from V and 5 bases from J, with 13 bases in between. The CDR3 DNA sequence: TGTGCCAGCAGTTACTCGGCGAAGGCCACGGAGACCCAGTACTTC. The encoded protein is CASSYSAKATETQYF.

This clonotype was detected ten times or more. CDR3: CASSPRPTPLSGGRETQYF. CDR3 DNA: TGTGCCAGCAGCCCACGCCCAACTCCTCTAAGCGGGGGGAGGGAGACCCAGTACTTC. The genes are TRBV7-3 and TRBJ2-5, with 9 bases identical to TRBD2. CDR3 size: 19 residues. The germline gives CDR1 SGHTA, CDR2 FQGTGA. V dropped 5 bases and J dropped 5; count of bases not matched to a gene: 21.

This clonotype was detected many times. The rearrangement uses TRBV6-1 and TRBJ2-4; no clear D. The CDR3 totals 15 residues. Per the germline V gene, CDR1 is MNHNS and CDR2 is SASEGT. Deletions cut 1 base from V and 11 bases from J, with 18 bases between. In DNA form, the CDR3 reads TGTGCCAGCAGTGAAGGTATGCACAGTGCCCCTCTTCAGTACTTC. Translated: CASSEGMHSAPLQYF.

This clonotype has at least ten counts. J is TRBJ2-1 and V is TRBV7-2, with 9 nucleotides matching TRBD1. Germline CDR1 and CDR2: SGHTA and FQGNSA. CDR3 length: 13 residues. The V and J ends lost 6 bases and 9 bases, in that order; junction bases with no gene match: 6. CDR3 bases: TGTGCCAGCAGTCGGGACAGGGAGGCTGAGCAGTTCTTC. Its translation: CASSRDREAEQFF. Full variable domain (remainder filled in from reference TRBV7-2 and TRBJ2-1): GAGVSQSPSNKVTEKGKDVELRCDPISGHTALYWYRQSLGQGLEFLIYFQGNSAPDKSGLPSDRFSAERTGGSVSTLTIQRTQQEDSAVYLCASSRDREAEQFFGPGTRLTVL.

This clonotype was seen repeatedly, ten times or more. The rearrangement uses TRBV12-3 or TRBV12-4 and TRBJ2-1; 12 bases map to TRBD2. The CDR3 has 16 residues. With 4 bases clipped from V and 3 bases from J, the junction kept 4 bases outside the gene matches. The CDR3 sequence is CASSSQTSGGYNEQFF. The CDR3 DNA is TGTGCCAGCAGTTCCCAGACTAGCGGGGGCTACAATGAGCAGTTCTTC.

This chain links TRBV28 with TRBJ2-3; no clear D gene. This CDR3 is 13 amino acids long. Trimming cost V 2 bases and J 7 bases, with 10 bases left between them. CDR1 and CDR2 from the germline V gene are MDHEN and SYDVKM. The CDR3 is CASSLLAENTQYF. The CDR3 coding sequence is TGTGCCAGCAGTTTACTGGCAGAAAATACGCAGTATTTT.

This clonotype was detected ten times or more. V gene TRBV7-6 combines with J gene TRBJ2-3; D gene uncertain. V was pared by 2 bases and J by 2 bases, with 11 bases between. The CDR3 runs to 15 residues. Germline assignment: CDR1 SGHVS and CDR2 FNYEAQ. The CDR3 nucleotides are TGTGCCAGCAGCTTACAACCTCACTCCACAGATACGCAGTATTTT. Translation gives CASSLQPHSTDTQYF.

This clonotype occurred many times. This sequence joins TRBV10-3 and TRBJ1-1; TRBD1 might be the D (6 bases). Trimming removed 5 bases at V and 3 bases at J, with 10 bases between. CDR1 is ENHRY and CDR2 is SYGVKD in the germline V gene. The CDR3 totals 13 residues. The CDR3 nucleotides are TGTGCCATCAGTCGCAGGGGAGACACTGAAGCTTTCTTT. It codes for CAISRRGDTEAFF.

The table lists this clonotype with many counts. V and J are TRBV7-9 and TRBJ1-6; possibly TRBD1 for D (6 bases). CDR3 size: 15 residues. V gave up 6 bases and J gave up 5 bases, with 14 bases separating them. CDR1 SEHNR and CDR2 FQNEAQ come from the germline V gene (reference sequence). The CDR3 nucleotides read TGTGCCAGCAGTTCGAGTCAGGGGAATAATTCACCCCTCCACTTT. It encodes CASSSSQGNNSPLHF.

This clonotype was seen many times. The rearrangement joins TRBV18 to TRBJ2-1, with TRBD2 as a possible D gene (6 bases). The germline gives CDR1 KGHSH, CDR2 LQKENI. There are 14 residues in the CDR3. Trimming cost V 1 base and J 7 bases, with 11 bases left between them. The CDR3 here is CASSPRPGGNEQFF. The CDR3 DNA reads as TGTGCCAGCTCACCACGGCCCGGGGGTAATGAGCAGTTCTTC.

Many counts were recorded for this clonotype. The rearrangement links TRBV6-5 to TRBJ1-1; D is unresolved. CDR1 and CDR2 from the germline V gene are MNHEY and SVGAGI. CDR3 length equals 15 residues. Trimming removed 0 bases from V and 0 bases from J, with 8 bases in between. The CDR3 region has the DNA TGTGCCAGCAGTTACTCGTTCAGGTTGAACACTGAAGCTTTCTTT. Its translation is CASSYSFRLNTEAFF.

The rearrangement links TRBV10-3 to TRBJ1-1; no firm D call. The germline CDR1 and CDR2 sequences are ENHRY and SYGVKD. V dropped 3 bases and J dropped 2 bases, with 16 bases sitting between them. The CDR3 sequence is 16 residues long. The CDR3 sequence: CAISESIGVSNTEAFF. In DNA form, the CDR3 reads TGTGCCATCAGTGAAAGTATTGGGGTCAGTAACACTGAAGCTTTCTTT.

This clonotype appeared many times. V is TRBV7-8 and J is TRBJ1-5; D is uncertain. Germline V CDR1 and CDR2: SGHVS, FQNEAQ. The CDR3 has 16 residues. V lost 5 bases to trimming and J lost 0 bases, with 14 bases between them. CDR3 nucleotide sequence: TGTGCCAGCAGCCGAGGCCACAGAGATAGCAATCAGCCCCAGCATTTT. As protein: CASSRGHRDSNQPQHF.

The V gene is TRBV2, the J gene TRBJ1-1, with D possibly matching TRBD1 (5 bases). This CDR3 is built from 12 residues. Germline V gives CDR1 SNHLY, CDR2 FYNNEI. V was trimmed by 8 bases and J by 4 bases, leaving 11 bases between them. Here the CDR3 reads CASGGRSTEAFF. The CDR3, as DNA: TGTGCCAGCGGGGGGAGGTCCACTGAAGCTTTCTTT.

This clonotype was seen repeatedly, ten times or more. The chain joins TRBV2 to TRBJ2-5, with 9 bases that match TRBD2. The CDR3 loop spans 15 amino acids. The junction had 10 bases not matched to a gene; V was cut back by 8 bases and J by 3 bases. Looked up from germline, CDR1 is SNHLY and CDR2 is FYNNEI. In DNA form, the CDR3 reads TGTGCCAGCGTTCGGTTAGCGGGGGCGGAAGAGACCCAGTACTTC. This gives the protein CASVRLAGAEETQYF.